This TCR beta chain was documented in a study of cytomegalovirus exposure and HLA in healthy donors. Overall study findings and caveats: In a later analysis, HLA-associated beta chains showed higher expansion and lower generation probabilities than comparable chains. Later analysis identified about 18,000 TCR beta sequences associated with HLA alleles, using a false discovery rate threshold of 0.05.

PCR used 60 Vbeta primers and 13 Jbeta primers. Clones were read by immunoSEQ multiplex PCR, and TCRdb kept only the in-frame ones, dropping some. The data contain 200,000 or so clones, 75% to 90% of them singletons. As concerns this clone: Its antigen remains unknown.

V was shortened by 0 bases and J by 3 bases, with 12 bases between the two germline ends. CDR1 is GTSNPN, CDR2 SVGIG, per germline (reference sequence). CDR3 size: 14 residues. V usage is TRBV30 and J usage is TRBJ2-7; D is perhaps TRBD2 (6 bases). Material: PBMCs. The clonotype was recovered from a young woman in good health and CMV-seronegative. The DNA for the CDR3 is TGTGCCTGGAGTGTAGGGACTTCCGACTACGAGCAGTACTTC. Its protein product is CAWSVGTSDYEQYF.